Below, 18 T cell receptor beta chains from the same sample are listed, as sequenced in a study of cytomegalovirus exposure and HLA in healthy donors. PCR was performed using 60 Vbeta and 13 Jbeta primers. Assay used: immunoSEQ multiplex PCR; TCRdb lists only in-frame clones, some missing. This repertoire shows around 70,000 clones, around 74% found once; its top ten account for over 10%. Sequencing was done on a sample of PBMCs. These receptors came from a human donor in good health.

The chain uses TRBV19 and TRBJ2-1; TRBD1 aligns across 7 bases. The CDR3 is 14 residues long. CDR1 LNHDA and CDR2 SQIVND come from the germline V gene (reference sequence). V lost 3 bases and J lost 6; bases outside the gene matches: 5. CDR3 protein: CASSIGQGVNEQFF. CDR3 DNA: TGTGCCAGTAGTATCGGCCAGGGGGTCAATGAGCAGTTCTTC.

The V gene is TRBV28, the J gene TRBJ2-2, with TRBD1 matching 11 bases. CDR3 length equals 15 residues. Germline loops: CDR1 MDHEN, CDR2 SYDVKM. Trimming cost V 8 bases and J 4 bases; bases outside gene matches: 6. The CDR3 loop reads CASVTGTGGTGELFF. The CDR3, as DNA: TGTGCCAGCGTTACCGGGACAGGGGGCACCGGGGAGCTGTTTTTT.

This chain connects TRBV4-1 to TRBJ2-1; no clear D gene. The germline V gene has CDR1 MGHRA and CDR2 YSYEKL. V was trimmed by 0 bases and J by 0 bases, leaving 6 bases between them. This CDR3 is built from 15 residues. Written as DNA, the CDR3 is TGCGCCAGCAGCCAAGACCCGAGCTCCTACAATGAGCAGTTCTTC. Its protein is CASSQDPSSYNEQFF.

The V call is TRBV6-5, the J call TRBJ1-2, with TRBD1 as a possible D gene (5 bases). CDR1 and CDR2 (germline): MNHEY, SVGAGI. CDR3 length: 13 amino acids. V was cut by 0 bases and J by 10 bases, with 12 bases left in between. Here the CDR3 reads CASSYSGEGDYTF. CDR3 in DNA: TGTGCCAGCAGTTACTCAGGGGAAGGTGACTACACCTTC.

The chain is built from TRBV5-6 and TRBJ2-2, with 8 bases that match TRBD1. The CDR3 is made up of 16 amino acids. The germline gives CDR1 SGHDT, CDR2 YYEEEE. The ends lost 1 base at V and 0 bases at J; junction bases unmatched: 2. The CDR3 spells CASSLQGAPNTGELFF. The CDR3 region has the DNA TGTGCCAGCAGCTTGCAGGGGGCTCCGAACACCGGGGAGCTGTTTTTT.

DNA of the CDR3: TGTGCCAGCAGTGAAGGACAGGGGCGGGGTATGAACACTGAAGCTTTCTTT. It translates to CASSEGQGRGMNTEAFF. The chain carries TRBV6-1 and TRBJ1-1; the match to TRBD1 covers 8 bases. CDR1 is MNHNS and CDR2 is SASEGT in the germline V gene. The CDR3 is 17 residues long. V lost 1 base, J lost 0 bases, and 7 bases stayed unmatched.

This clone appeared a single time. The chain joins TRBV18 to TRBJ2-1; 7 positions agree with TRBD1. Trimming took 2 bases from V and 3 from J; bases not matched to a gene: 7. The CDR3 length is 16 residues. CDR1 and CDR2 (germline): KGHSH, LQKENI. In nucleotides, the CDR3 is TGTGCCAGCTCACCAGGCCAGGGGGTGGTCTACAATGAGCAGTTCTTC. This encodes CASSPGQGVVYNEQFF.

The gene calls are TRBV14 and TRBJ1-1; a weak D match, TRBD1 (6 bases). Germline CDR1 and CDR2: SGHDN and FVKESK. Trimming left V 4 bases short and J 7 bases short, with 13 bases between. The CDR3 runs 13 residues. The DNA of the CDR3 is TGTGCCAGCAGCCTACAGGGTCCAGGTGAAGCTTTCTTT. This sequence encodes CASSLQGPGEAFF.

This clone was recorded only once. The chain couples TRBV7-2 to TRBJ1-1; no reliable D call. The germline CDR1 and CDR2 sequences are SGHTA and FQGNSA. Trimming shortened V by 1 base and J by 11 bases, and 20 bases separated the two germline ends. CDR3 length: 15 amino acids. CDR3 residues: CASSLVEPGWRAAFF. The CDR3 nucleotides are TGTGCCAGCAGCTTAGTCGAGCCCGGGTGGAGAGCGGCTTTCTTT.

This chain links TRBV27 with TRBJ2-1, with 9 positions matching TRBD2. Germline CDR1 and CDR2: MNHEY and SMNVEV (reference sequence). The CDR3 sequence is 15 residues long. The J segment lost 7 bases and the V segment lost 2 bases, leaving 6 bases of the junction unmatched. For the CDR3, the DNA is TGTGCCAGCAGTTTAAGGCCTAGCGGGAAGAATGAGCAGTTCTTC. This codes for CASSLRPSGKNEQFF.

This clone was seen once. The chain links TRBV11-3 to TRBJ2-2, with D uncertain. Trimming removed 6 bases from V and 2 bases from J, with 10 bases in between. Germline CDR1 and CDR2: SGHNT and YENEEA. The CDR3 runs to 14 residues. CDR3 DNA sequence: TGTGCCAGCAGTCCCTTTATTAACACCGGGGAGCTGTTTTTT. Protein product: CASSPFINTGELFF.

This rearrangement joins TRBV27 to TRBJ2-3, with 9 positions matching TRBD2. V shed 7 bases, J shed 4 bases, and the junction held 6 bases outside the gene matches. The CDR3 length is 14 residues. Germline V CDR1 and CDR2: MNHEY, SMNVEV (reference sequence). In nucleotides, the CDR3 is TGTGCCAGCACCTGGGGACTAGCAGCAGATACGCAGTATTTT. Protein: CASTWGLAADTQYF.

The chain uses TRBV11-3 and TRBJ2-1; a weak D match, TRBD2 (5 bases). The germline V gene has CDR1 SGHNT and CDR2 YENEEA. Trimming removed 1 base at V and 5 bases at J, with 9 bases between. The length of the CDR3 is 14 residues. This chain's CDR3 is CASSLGGPNNEQFF. In nucleotides, the CDR3 is TGTGCCAGCAGCTTAGGAGGGCCCAACAATGAGCAGTTCTTC.

The chain combines TRBV5-1 with TRBJ1-1; 7 bases map to TRBD1. Germline V gives CDR1 SGHRS, CDR2 YFSETQ. The V segment lost 1 base and the J segment 5 bases; nucleotides outside the gene matches: 5. The CDR3 extends over 14 amino acids. Written as DNA, the CDR3 is TGCGCCAGCAGCTTGAACAGGGGAGGTACTGAAGCTTTCTTT. Translation: CASSLNRGGTEAFF.

This chain links TRBV27 with TRBJ2-7; D perhaps matches TRBD1 (6 bases). This CDR3 is built from 13 residues. The ends were cut back, 0 bases at V and 6 bases at J, with 9 bases in the middle. The germline CDR1 and CDR2 sequences are MNHEY and SMNVEV (reference sequence). This CDR3 reads CASSLSRGSEQYF. The CDR3 nucleotides are TGTGCCAGCAGTTTATCAAGGGGGTCCGAGCAGTACTTC.

This clone has just a few counts. The chain carries TRBV9 and TRBJ2-7, with a possible D match to TRBD1 (8 bases). CDR1 is SGDLS and CDR2 is YYNGEE in the germline V gene. The CDR3 contains 15 residues. The germline V and J ends were trimmed by 4 bases and 3 bases, with 17 bases remaining between them. In nucleotides, the CDR3 is TGTGCCAGCAGCCCAGGGGGCGGGAGAGTCTACGAGCAGTACTTC. It encodes CASSPGGGRVYEQYF.

The rearrangement links TRBV7-6 to TRBJ2-5, with 9 bases lining up with TRBD2. The CDR3 has 17 amino acids. Germline CDR1 and CDR2: SGHVS and FNYEAQ. V dropped 4 bases and J dropped 0; count of bases not matched to a gene: 9. CDR3 sequence reads: CASSSPSGVNNQETQYF. CDR3 in DNA: TGTGCCAGCAGCTCACCTAGCGGGGTTAACAACCAAGAGACCCAGTACTTC.

The genes are TRBV25-1 and TRBJ1-5; D is undetermined. CDR3 length: 14 residues. Trimming took 4 bases from V and 4 from J, leaving 11 bases between them. The germline V gene has CDR1 MGHDK and CDR2 SYGVNS. CDR3 sequence: CASSGAASNQPQHF. Here the CDR3 DNA reads TGTGCCAGCAGTGGGGCCGCTTCAAATCAGCCCCAGCATTTT. Based on the CDR3 plus reference TRBV25-1 and TRBJ1-5, the full variable domain is EADIYQTPRYLVIGTGKKITLECSQTMGHDKMYWYQQDPGMELHLIHYSYGVNSTEKGDLSSESTVSRIRTEHFPLTLESARPSHTSQYLCASSGAASNQPQHFGDGTRLSIL.